The 30 T cell receptor beta chains below were found in one sample sequenced in a study of Graves' ophthalmopathy and Graves' hyperthyroidism (dated by TCRdb to 2016 to 2019). TCRdb lists the instrument as Illumina HiSeq 2000. For repertoire sequencing, TCR beta CDR3 regions were amplified from RNA transcripts. The first round was an RT-PCR using HTBI primers with the Qiagen OneStep RT-PCR kit, and this first round was followed by a second-round multiplex PCR, then size selection and purification. TCRdb ran its own pipeline on the public reads, namely fastp trimming at Q25 and MiXCR clone calling, and kept in-frame beta chains. Rows are combined by CDR3 protein, so each entry shows the most common genes and DNA. The sample table shows about 600,000 distinct CDR3 sequences, and 35% to 40% are seen once. About 4% of the sample is held by the ten biggest clonotypes. The sequenced material came from peripheral blood or thyroid tissue (not recorded which). These receptors were obtained from an adult man with Graves' hyperthyroidism.

This sequence joins TRBV5-1 and TRBJ2-2; no definite D call. V was shortened by 6 bases and J by 6 bases, with 6 bases between the two germline ends. The germline V gene has CDR1 SGHRS and CDR2 YFSETQ. The CDR3 runs 11 residues. DNA of the CDR3: TGCGCCAGCATCCCCCCCGGGGAGCTGTTTTTT. This encodes CASIPPGELFF.

This clonotype was counted ten times or more. The genes are TRBV6-5 and TRBJ2-7; TRBD1 agrees at 7 bases. Germline V lookup: CDR1 MNHEY, CDR2 SVGAGI. Germline trimming cut 2 bases from V and 2 bases from J; bases unmatched to any gene: 9. CDR3 length: 16 amino acids. CDR3 protein: CASSYDRQGFTYEQYF. CDR3 in DNA: TGTGCCAGCAGTTACGACCGACAGGGCTTTACCTACGAGCAGTACTTC.

This clonotype appeared many times. The gene calls are TRBV2 and TRBJ1-4; D call uncertain. This CDR3 is 16 amino acids long. V was cut by 5 bases and J by 0 bases, with 13 bases left in between. Germline assignment: CDR1 SNHLY and CDR2 FYNNEI. The DNA of the CDR3 is TGTGCCAGCAGTTCAACAGAAATAACAACTAATGAAAAACTGTTTTTT. Translation: CASSSTEITTNEKLFF.

V usage is TRBV7-6 and J usage is TRBJ2-5, with TRBD2 matching 10 bases. Germline-derived CDR1 and CDR2 are SGHVS and FNYEAQ. The V segment lost 0 bases and the J segment 5 bases; nucleotides outside the gene matches: 3. This CDR3 is 15 amino acids long. The CDR3 loop is CASSLAAGGKETQYF. In DNA, the CDR3 is TGTGCCAGCAGCTTAGCAGCGGGGGGGAAGGAGACCCAGTACTTC.

The rearrangement joins TRBV19 to TRBJ1-2; D is uncertain. The V and J ends lost 5 bases and 5 bases respectively, with 15 bases between them. Germline CDR1 LNHDA, CDR2 SQIVND (reference sequence). The CDR3 has 14 amino acids. In DNA form, the CDR3 reads TGTGCCAGTAGTGTGGGATTTCTGGGTTATGGCTACACCTTC. It is translated as CASSVGFLGYGYTF.

For the CDR3, the DNA is TGTGCCAGCAGACGGGAGGACTATGAGCAGTACTTC. Translated, it gives CASRREDYEQYF. J is TRBJ2-7 and V is TRBV2; 7 bases are a match to TRBD2. Losses at the gene ends were 6 bases for V and 7 bases for J; bases not matched to a gene: 6. Germline CDR1 and CDR2: SNHLY and FYNNEI. CDR3 length equals 12 residues.

A remark on this clonotype: This could be a read error, since a much larger clone is one nucleotide away. This chain connects TRBV6-1 to TRBJ1-5; 9 bases align to TRBD1. The CDR3 contains 14 residues. In germline, CDR1 is MNHNS, CDR2 SASEGT. The CDR3 DNA reads TGTGCCAGCAGGACAGGGGGACCTAATCGGCCCCAGCATTTT. It specifies CASRTGGPNRPQHF.

This clonotype was found many times. For the CDR3, the DNA is TGTGCCAGCAGCTGGAGCGGGAGAGGCAGGGACGAGCAGTACTTC. Translating gives CASSWSGRGRDEQYF. The chain uses TRBV7-9 and TRBJ2-7; TRBD2 agrees at 8 bases. Germline CDR1 and CDR2: SEHNR and FQNEAQ (reference sequence). The CDR3 loop spans 15 amino acids. The trim removed 4 bases at V and 5 bases at J, leaving 10 bases unmatched.

There are many counts of this clonotype. The J gene is TRBJ2-7, the V gene TRBV7-9; no clear D gene. The CDR3 is made up of 12 amino acids. Germline loops: CDR1 SEHNR, CDR2 FQNEAQ (reference sequence). The V and J ends lost 5 bases and 3 bases respectively, with 8 bases between them. CDR3 nucleotide sequence: TGTGCCAGCAGCCACATAGACTACGAGCAGTACTTC. It specifies CASSHIDYEQYF.

The chain is built from TRBV19 and TRBJ2-3, with unresolved D. Germline loops: CDR1 LNHDA, CDR2 SQIVND (reference sequence). This CDR3 is 15 amino acids long. Trimming shortened V by 3 bases and J by 4 bases, and 14 bases separated the two germline ends. CDR3 nucleotides: TGTGCCAGTAGTATCGGAGCAGGAGTCGCAGATACGCAGTATTTT. Its translation is CASSIGAGVADTQYF. The full variable domain, its missing parts supplied by reference TRBV19 and TRBJ2-3, is DGGITQSPKYLFRKEGQNVTLSCEQNLNHDAMYWYRQDPGQGLRLIYYSQIVNDFQKGDIAEGYSVSREKKESFPLTVTSAQKNPTAFYLCASSIGAGVADTQYFGPGTRLTVL.

This clonotype was recorded many times. This chain connects TRBV7-9 to TRBJ1-1; D unresolved. Germline CDR1 reads SEHNR; CDR2 reads FQNEAQ (reference sequence). V was pared by 0 bases and J by 4 bases, with 3 bases between. The CDR3 contains 12 residues. The CDR3 DNA follows: TGTGCCAGCAGCTTAGCGATCACTGAAGCTTTCTTT. Translation: CASSLAITEAFF.

This clonotype was counted ten times or more. The chain is built from TRBV5-8 and TRBJ1-2, with TRBD1 matching 9 bases. The V and J ends lost 3 bases and 9 bases, in that order; junction bases with no gene match: 9. Germline CDR1 is SGHTS and CDR2 is YDEGEE. This CDR3 is built from 14 residues. The CDR3 sequence: CASSSTGTGLRYTF. The CDR3 nucleotides read TGTGCCAGCAGCTCGACCGGGACAGGGCTACGCTACACCTTC.

This clonotype was observed at least ten times. The CDR3 spells CSARRRAGDLGELFF. The CDR3 bases are TGCAGTGCCCGCCGGCGAGCGGGGGATCTCGGGGAGCTGTTTTTT. The V and J genes are TRBV20-1 and TRBJ2-2, with 8 bases matching TRBD2. The CDR3 has 15 amino acids. CDR1 and CDR2 from the germline V gene are DFQATT and SNEGSKA (reference sequence). V dropped 6 bases and J dropped 7; count of bases not matched to a gene: 13.

As for this clonotype: The final CDR3 position lacks the conserved phenylalanine or tryptophan, pointing to a likely read error. V usage is TRBV5-4 and J usage is TRBJ1-1; D gene uncertain. The length of the CDR3 is 13 residues. Germline CDR1 is SGHNT and CDR2 is YYREEE (reference sequence). Trimming stripped 4 bases from V and 1 base from J, with 8 bases between. CDR3 nucleotide sequence: TGTGCCAGCAGCCTTCGACAGAACACTGAAGCTTTCCTT. Its translation is CASSLRQNTEAFL.

This clonotype was picked up many times. This chain joins TRBV9 and TRBJ1-1; 8 nucleotides line up with TRBD1. The CDR3 sequence is 15 residues long. Germline assignment: CDR1 SGDLS and CDR2 YYNGEE. V shed 4 bases, J shed 4 bases, and the junction held 9 bases outside the gene matches. The CDR3 DNA reads TGTGCCAGCAGCCCTAACCCCACAGGGGGCACTGAAGCTTTCTTT. This codes for CASSPNPTGGTEAFF.

A note on this clonotype: At one end, the junction sequence differs from germline, possibly due to a read error. The J gene is TRBJ1-5, the V gene TRBV10-3; D not certain. There are 13 residues in the CDR3. Germline V lookup: CDR1 ENHRY, CDR2 SYGVKD. CDR3 sequence (DNA): TGTGCCATCGGTGACGCCATTTCATTCCCCCAGCATTTT. It encodes CAIGDAISFPQHF.

In DNA, the CDR3 is TGTGCCAGCAGCCAAGGAAGCAGGGAGTCCAACGAGCAGTACTTC. Translating gives CASSQGSRESNEQYF. V and J are TRBV9 and TRBJ2-7; D is tentatively TRBD1 or TRBD2 (5 bases each). Trimming stripped 4 bases from V and 5 bases from J, with 19 bases between. The V gene's germline CDR1 is SGDLS and CDR2 YYNGEE. CDR3 size: 15 residues.

This clonotype appeared many times. The J gene is TRBJ2-5, the V gene TRBV7-3; 11 positions match TRBD1. Germline V CDR1 and CDR2: SGHTA, FQGTGA. V was clipped by 4 bases and J by 6 bases; unmatched bases: 1. CDR3 length equals 13 residues. DNA for the CDR3: TGTGCCAGCAGCTCGGACAGGGGGCAGACCCAGTACTTC. Its translation is CASSSDRGQTQYF.

This clonotype was recorded many times. The V call is TRBV10-2, the J call TRBJ1-2; 9 bases agree with TRBD1. V lost 6 bases, J lost 5 bases, and 13 bases stayed unmatched. CDR1 and CDR2 (germline): WSHSY, SAAADI. The CDR3 length is 16 residues. The CDR3 bases are TGCGCCAGCAGCCAGTCTACCGGGACAGGGCTTTATGGCTACACCTTC. Its translation: CASSQSTGTGLYGYTF.

At least ten counts were recorded for this clonotype. A much larger clone differs by one base, so this may be a read error. The chain combines TRBV7-9 with TRBJ2-6; no firm D call. The CDR3 spans 13 residues. Germline loops: CDR1 SEHNR, CDR2 FQNEAQ (reference sequence). V was clipped by 2 bases and J by 2 bases, with 1 base between them. The CDR3 region is CASSLPGANVLTF. CDR3 nucleotides: TGTGCCAGCAGCTTACCTGGGGCCAACGTCCTGACTTTC. The variable domain in full, completed from reference TRBV7-9 and TRBJ2-6, reads DTGVSQNPRHKITKRGQNVTFRCDPISEHNRLYWYRQTLGQGPEFLTYFQNEAQLEKSRLLSDRFSAERPKGSFSTLEIQRTEQGDSAMYLCASSLPGANVLTFGAGSRLTVL.

The rearrangement joins TRBV20-1 to TRBJ2-5, with 7 bases that match TRBD2. Trimming took 2 bases from V and 5 from J; bases not matched to a gene: 5. CDR1 and CDR2 (germline): DFQATT, SNEGSKA (reference sequence). This CDR3 has 13 residues. This chain's CDR3 is CSARWGSGETQYF. The CDR3 DNA reads TGCAGTGCTAGATGGGGTAGCGGGGAGACCCAGTACTTC.

This clonotype was detected ten times or more. The chain recombines TRBV6-5 with TRBJ1-2; D is ambiguous. Deletions cut 6 bases from V and 4 bases from J, with 12 bases between. This CDR3 spans 13 amino acids. Germline V lookup: CDR1 MNHEY, CDR2 SVGAGI. CDR3 DNA sequence: TGTGCCAGCAGCTCCCTCGACCTCTATGGCTACACCTTC. This codes for CASSSLDLYGYTF.

This clonotype was observed a handful of times. Just one base apart from a much larger clone, this may be a read error. Lacking the conserved final phenylalanine or tryptophan, this CDR3 likely reflects a read error. V gene TRBV19 combines with J gene TRBJ2-7, with 7 bases aligning to TRBD1. This CDR3 is 15 amino acids long. Germline loops: CDR1 LNHDA, CDR2 SQIVND (reference sequence). The V gene end was trimmed by 5 bases and the J gene end by 2 bases; junction bases not matched to a gene: 9. The CDR3 is CASSAPGTVAYEQYL. CDR3 nucleotide sequence: TGTGCCAGTAGTGCCCCCGGGACAGTGGCCTACGAGCAGTACCTC.

The chain links TRBV11-2 to TRBJ2-5; 10 bases agree with TRBD1. Germline lookup yields CDR1 SGHAT and CDR2 FQNNGV. This CDR3 is built from 16 residues. V lost 3 bases and J lost 1; bases outside the gene matches: 5. This CDR3 is CASSLTGGGGQETQYF. The CDR3 DNA follows: TGTGCCAGCAGCTTGACAGGGGGCGGGGGCCAAGAGACCCAGTACTTC.

Details on this clonotype: At one end the junction does not follow the germline gene, possibly because of a read error. The chain employs TRBV29-1 and TRBJ1-2; D perhaps matches TRBD1 (5 bases). Germline V lookup: CDR1 SQVTM, CDR2 ANQGSEA. CDR3 length: 15 residues. CDR3 DNA sequence: TGTGCCAGCAGCTCTCCCCTTGACAGACCCTATGGCTACACCTTC. This sequence encodes CASSSPLDRPYGYTF.

The chain links TRBV20-1 to TRBJ2-7; D perhaps matches TRBD1 (6 bases). The germline V gene has CDR1 DFQATT and CDR2 SNEGSKA (reference sequence). V was trimmed by 5 bases and J by 12 bases, leaving 17 bases between them. This CDR3 is built from 11 residues. CDR3 coding DNA: TGCAGTGCTTTCTACAGGGAAAGAGGGTACTTC. Its protein is CSAFYRERGYF.

This chain connects TRBV24-1 to TRBJ2-2; D perhaps matches TRBD1 (5 bases). The germline V gene encodes CDR1 KGHDR and CDR2 SFDVKD. V was cut by 2 bases and J by 0 bases, with 9 bases left in between. The CDR3 has 16 amino acids. The CDR3: CATSDSWGANTGELFF. CDR3 coding DNA: TGTGCCACCAGTGATTCTTGGGGCGCGAACACCGGGGAGCTGTTTTTT.

The sample holds many counts of this clonotype. The chain joins TRBV5-1 to TRBJ2-6, with unresolved D. Germline V gene sequence: CDR1 SGHRS, CDR2 YFSETQ. The CDR3 contains 15 residues. Trimming left V 4 bases short and J 2 bases short, with 10 bases between. CDR3 sequence: CASSRGGAGANVLTF. CDR3 nucleotides: TGCGCCAGCAGCCGAGGTGGGGCTGGGGCCAACGTCCTGACTTTC.

With respect to this clonotype: The junction does not match germline at one end; this may be a read error. V gene TRBV24-1 combines with J gene TRBJ2-7, with 7 bases aligning to TRBD2. The CDR3 totals 15 residues. The V gene's germline CDR1 is KGHDR and CDR2 SFDVKD. In nucleotides, the CDR3 is TGTGCCACCAGTGACCCGGCTAGCGGCGACTACGAGCAGTGCTTC. Amino acid sequence: CATSDPASGDYEQCF.

V and J are TRBV19 and TRBJ1-5; D gene uncertain. Germline V CDR1 and CDR2: LNHDA, SQIVND (reference sequence). The CDR3 has 11 residues. V gave up 3 bases and J gave up 11 bases, with 8 bases separating them. This chain's CDR3 is CASSIQETQHF. The CDR3 bases are TGTGCCAGTAGTATTCAAGAGACCCAGCATTTT.